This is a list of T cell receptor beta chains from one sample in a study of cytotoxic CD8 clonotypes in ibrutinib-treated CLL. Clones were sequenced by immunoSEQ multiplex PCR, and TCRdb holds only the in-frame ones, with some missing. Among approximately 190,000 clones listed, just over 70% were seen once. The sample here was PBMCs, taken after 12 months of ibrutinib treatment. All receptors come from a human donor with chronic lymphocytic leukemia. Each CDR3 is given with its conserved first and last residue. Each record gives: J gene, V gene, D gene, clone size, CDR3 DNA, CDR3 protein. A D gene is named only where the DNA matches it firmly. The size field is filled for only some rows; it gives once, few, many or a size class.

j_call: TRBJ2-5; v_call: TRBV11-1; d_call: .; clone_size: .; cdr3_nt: TGTGCCAGCAGCCTTATTGCGATCCAAGAGACCCAGTACTTC; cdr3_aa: CASSLIAIQETQYF
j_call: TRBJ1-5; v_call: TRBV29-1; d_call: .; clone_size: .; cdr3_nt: TGCAGCGTTAAAAATAGCAATCAGCCCCAGCATTTT; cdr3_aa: CSVKNSNQPQHF
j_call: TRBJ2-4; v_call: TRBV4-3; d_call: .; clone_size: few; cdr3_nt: TGCGCCAGCAGCCAAGCCGGCCCGGGGGTTGGGACCAAAAACATTCAGTACTTC; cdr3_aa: CASSQAGPGVGTKNIQYF
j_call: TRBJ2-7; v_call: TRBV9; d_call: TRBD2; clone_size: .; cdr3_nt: TGTGCCAGCAGCGGTAGCGGGAGGGGCCCTGCGCAGTACTTC; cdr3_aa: CASSGSGRGPAQYF
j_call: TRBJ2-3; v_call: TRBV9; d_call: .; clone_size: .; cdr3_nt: TGTGCCAGCAGCGTAGGCCCTATACCGGGCACAGATACGCAGTATTTT; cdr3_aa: CASSVGPIPGTDTQYF
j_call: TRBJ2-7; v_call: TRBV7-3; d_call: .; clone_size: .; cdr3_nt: TGTGCCAGCAGCTTAACGCGCGAGGCAAGCCACGAGCAGTACTTC; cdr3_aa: CASSLTREASHEQYF
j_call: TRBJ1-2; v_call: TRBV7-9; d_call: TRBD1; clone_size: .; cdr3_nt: TGTGCCAGCAGCTTTGGACAGGGGGTAAACTATGGCTACACCTTC; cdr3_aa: CASSFGQGVNYGYTF
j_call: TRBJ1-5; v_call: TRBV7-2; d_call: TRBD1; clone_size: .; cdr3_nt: TGTGCCAGCAGCCCGACAGGGGGCGCCTCCAATCAGCCCCAGCATTTT; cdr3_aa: CASSPTGGASNQPQHF
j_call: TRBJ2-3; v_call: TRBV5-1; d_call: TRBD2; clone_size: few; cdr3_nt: TGCGCCAGCAGCTTGGGAGGACTGAGGACGGTCCGGACTAGCTGGACAGATACGCAGTATTTT; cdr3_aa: CASSLGGLRTVRTSWTDTQYF
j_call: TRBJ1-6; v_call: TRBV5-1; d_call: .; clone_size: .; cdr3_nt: TGCGCCAGCAGCTTGGAAGGGTATAATTCACCCCTCCACTTT; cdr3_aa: CASSLEGYNSPLHF
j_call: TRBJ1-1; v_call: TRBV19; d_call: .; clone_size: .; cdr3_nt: TGTGCCAGTAGTACTCGACAAGCCGGCACTGAAGCTTTCTTT; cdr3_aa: CASSTRQAGTEAFF
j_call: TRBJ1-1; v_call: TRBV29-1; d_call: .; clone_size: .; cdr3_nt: TGCAGCGTTGAAAGGTCAGGAACTGAAGCTTTCTTT; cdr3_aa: CSVERSGTEAFF
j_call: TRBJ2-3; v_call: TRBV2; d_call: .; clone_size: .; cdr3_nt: TGTGCCAGCAGTGAATGGCGGGAAAGCACAGATACGCAGTATTTT; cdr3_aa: CASSEWRESTDTQYF
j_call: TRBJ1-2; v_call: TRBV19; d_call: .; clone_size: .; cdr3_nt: TGTGCCAGTAGTATAGGAAGTCAAACTAACTATGGCTACACCTTC; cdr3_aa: CASSIGSQTNYGYTF
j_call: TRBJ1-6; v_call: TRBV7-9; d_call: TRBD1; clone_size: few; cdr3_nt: TGTGCCAGCAGCCTCAGGGGACAGTCACCCCTCCACTTT; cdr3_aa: CASSLRGQSPLHF
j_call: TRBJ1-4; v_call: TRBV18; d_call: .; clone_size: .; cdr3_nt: TGTGCCAGCTCACCACGGGTAACAACTAATGAAAAACTGTTTTTT; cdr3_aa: CASSPRVTTNEKLFF
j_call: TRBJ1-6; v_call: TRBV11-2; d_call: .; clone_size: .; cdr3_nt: TGTGCCAGCAGCTTACAGGGCCCAAGCGGTTCACCCCTCCACTTT; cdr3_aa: CASSLQGPSGSPLHF
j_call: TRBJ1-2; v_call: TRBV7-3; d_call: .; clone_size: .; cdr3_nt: TGTGCCAGCAGCCCCGCCGGCTATGGCTACACCTTC; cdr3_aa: CASSPAGYGYTF
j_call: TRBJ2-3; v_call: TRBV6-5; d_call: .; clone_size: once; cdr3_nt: TGTGCCAGCAGTTACGAACAGTACACAGATACGCAGTATTTT; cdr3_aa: CASSYEQYTDTQYF
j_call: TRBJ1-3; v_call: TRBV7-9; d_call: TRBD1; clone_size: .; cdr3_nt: TGTGCCAGCAGCTCCTCGACAGGGACTGGAAACACCATATATTTT; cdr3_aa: CASSSSTGTGNTIYF
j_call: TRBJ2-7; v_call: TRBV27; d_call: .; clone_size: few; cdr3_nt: TGTGCCAGCAGTGATGATTCCTACGAGCAGTACTTC; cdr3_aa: CASSDDSYEQYF
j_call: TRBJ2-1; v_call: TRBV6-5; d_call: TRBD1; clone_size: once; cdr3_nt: TGTGCCAGCAGTTTCCAGGGGGTCCCCTACAATGAGCAGTTCTTC; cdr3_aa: CASSFQGVPYNEQFF
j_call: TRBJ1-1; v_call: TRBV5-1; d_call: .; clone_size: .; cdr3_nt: TGCGCCAGCAGCTTCGCAGGGGTCAACACTGAAGCTTTCTTT; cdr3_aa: CASSFAGVNTEAFF
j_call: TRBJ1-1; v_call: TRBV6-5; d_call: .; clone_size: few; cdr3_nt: TGTGCCAGCACCGGGACACGTCGGTCCACTGAAGCTTTCTTT; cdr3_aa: CASTGTRRSTEAFF
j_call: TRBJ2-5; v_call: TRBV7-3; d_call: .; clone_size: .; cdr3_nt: TGTGCCAGCAGCTTAAATGGCGAGACCCAGTACTTC; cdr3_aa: CASSLNGETQYF
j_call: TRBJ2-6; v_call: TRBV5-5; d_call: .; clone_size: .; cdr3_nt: TGTGCCAGCAGCTTGGCTCGTCTCGGGGCCAACGTCCTGACTTTC; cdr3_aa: CASSLARLGANVLTF
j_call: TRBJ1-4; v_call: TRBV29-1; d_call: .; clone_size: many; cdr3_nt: TGCAGCGTTGAAAGGGACGGGAATGAAAAACTGTTTTTT; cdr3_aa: CSVERDGNEKLFF
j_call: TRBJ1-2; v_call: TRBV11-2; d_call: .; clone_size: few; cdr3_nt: TGTGCCAGCAGCTTAGTCTTTCGGGGAGGCTACACCTTC; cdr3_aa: CASSLVFRGGYTF
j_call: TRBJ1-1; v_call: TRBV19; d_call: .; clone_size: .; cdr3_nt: TGTGCCAGTAGCCGGGGCAGGATCACTGAAGCTTTCTTT; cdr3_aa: CASSRGRITEAFF
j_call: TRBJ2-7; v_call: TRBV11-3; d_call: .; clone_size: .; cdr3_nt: TGTGCCAGCAGCTTAATGGGCGGCGAGCAGTACTTC; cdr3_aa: CASSLMGGEQYF
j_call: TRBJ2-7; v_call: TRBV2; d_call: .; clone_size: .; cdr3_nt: TGTGCCAGCAGTGAAAGGGCTTCCTACGAGCAGTACTTC; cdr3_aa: CASSERASYEQYF
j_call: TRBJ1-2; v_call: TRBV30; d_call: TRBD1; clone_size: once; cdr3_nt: TGTGCCTGGACTCGGACAGGGCTTATCTATGGCTACACCTTC; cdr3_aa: CAWTRTGLIYGYTF
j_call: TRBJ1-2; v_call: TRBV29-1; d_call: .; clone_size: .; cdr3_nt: TGCAGCGTTGAGGAGGCAGAGCGTGGCTACACCTTC; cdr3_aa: CSVEEAERGYTF
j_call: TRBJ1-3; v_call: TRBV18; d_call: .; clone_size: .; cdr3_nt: TGTGCCAGCTCACCAAAGGGGTTTGGAAACACCATATATTTT; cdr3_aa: CASSPKGFGNTIYF
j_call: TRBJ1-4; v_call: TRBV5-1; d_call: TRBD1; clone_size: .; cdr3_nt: TGCGCCAGCAGCCGGACCGGGACAGGGGGCGAAAAACTGTTTTTT; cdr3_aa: CASSRTGTGGEKLFF
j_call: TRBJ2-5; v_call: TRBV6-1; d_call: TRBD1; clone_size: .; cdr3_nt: TGTGCCAGCAGTGGTGGACAGGGGGCCATATTCCAAGAGACCCAGTACTTC; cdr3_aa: CASSGGQGAIFQETQYF
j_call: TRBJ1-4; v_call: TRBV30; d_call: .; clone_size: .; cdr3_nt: TGTGCCTGGAGTGTATTGGGGAGTGAAAAACTGTTTTTT; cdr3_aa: CAWSVLGSEKLFF
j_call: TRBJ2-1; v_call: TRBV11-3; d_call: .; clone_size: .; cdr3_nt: TGTGCCAGCAGCTTAGCCGCGACAGGCAACAATGAGCAGTTCTTC; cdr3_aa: CASSLAATGNNEQFF
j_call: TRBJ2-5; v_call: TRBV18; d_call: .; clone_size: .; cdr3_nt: TGTGCCAGCTCACCACTTGAAGAGGTGGCGACCCAGTACTTC; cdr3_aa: CASSPLEEVATQYF
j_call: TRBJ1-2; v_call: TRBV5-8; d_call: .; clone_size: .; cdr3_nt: TGTGCCAGCAGCCCTGGGACATCGGGCTATGGCTACACCTTC; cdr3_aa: CASSPGTSGYGYTF
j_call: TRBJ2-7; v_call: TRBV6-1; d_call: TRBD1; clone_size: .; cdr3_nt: TGTGCCAGCAGTTCCCCCGGGACAGGGTCGTACGAGCAGTACTTC; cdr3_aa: CASSSPGTGSYEQYF
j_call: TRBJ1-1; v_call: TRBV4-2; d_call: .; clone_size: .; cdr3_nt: TGTGCCAGCAGCCAAGAGGGGGGGAACACTGAAGCTTTCTTT; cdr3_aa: CASSQEGGNTEAFF
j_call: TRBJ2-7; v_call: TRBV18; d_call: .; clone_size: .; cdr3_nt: TGTGCCAGCTCACCCGGAGGCTACGAGCAGTACTTC; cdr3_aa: CASSPGGYEQYF
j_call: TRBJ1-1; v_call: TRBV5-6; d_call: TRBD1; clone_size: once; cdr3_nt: TGTGCCAGCAGCTTGGAGAACAGGGGCACAGCTGAAGCTTTCTTT; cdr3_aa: CASSLENRGTAEAFF
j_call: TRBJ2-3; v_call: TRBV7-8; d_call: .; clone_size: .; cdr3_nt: TGTGCCAGCAGCTTAGCGACCCTCCCGGATACGCAGTATTTT; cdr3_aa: CASSLATLPDTQYF
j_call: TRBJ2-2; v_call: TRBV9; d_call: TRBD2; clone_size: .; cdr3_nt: TGTGCCAGCAGCCCCTCTAGCGGCGGGGAGCTGTTTTTT; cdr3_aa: CASSPSSGGELFF
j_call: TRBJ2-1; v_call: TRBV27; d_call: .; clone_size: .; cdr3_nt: TGTGCCAGCGGGACTCAATCCTACAATGAGCAGTTCTTC; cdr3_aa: CASGTQSYNEQFF
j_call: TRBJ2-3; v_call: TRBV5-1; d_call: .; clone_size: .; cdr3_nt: TGCGCCAGCAGCTTAGACAGGAGCACAGATACGCAGTATTTT; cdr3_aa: CASSLDRSTDTQYF
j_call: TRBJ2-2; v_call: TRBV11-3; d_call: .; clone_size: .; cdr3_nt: TGTGCCAGCAGCTCAGGGTCGGGGTCAGGGGAGCTGTTTTTT; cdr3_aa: CASSSGSGSGELFF
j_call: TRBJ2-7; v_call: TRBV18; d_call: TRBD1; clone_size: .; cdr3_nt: TGTGCCAGCTCCCAAACGGGACAGGGTATGTACGAGCAGTACTTC; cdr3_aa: CASSQTGQGMYEQYF
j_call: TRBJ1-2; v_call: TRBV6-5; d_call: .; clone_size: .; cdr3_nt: TGTGCCAGCAGTCAGGACAGTTATGGCTACACCTTC; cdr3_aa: CASSQDSYGYTF